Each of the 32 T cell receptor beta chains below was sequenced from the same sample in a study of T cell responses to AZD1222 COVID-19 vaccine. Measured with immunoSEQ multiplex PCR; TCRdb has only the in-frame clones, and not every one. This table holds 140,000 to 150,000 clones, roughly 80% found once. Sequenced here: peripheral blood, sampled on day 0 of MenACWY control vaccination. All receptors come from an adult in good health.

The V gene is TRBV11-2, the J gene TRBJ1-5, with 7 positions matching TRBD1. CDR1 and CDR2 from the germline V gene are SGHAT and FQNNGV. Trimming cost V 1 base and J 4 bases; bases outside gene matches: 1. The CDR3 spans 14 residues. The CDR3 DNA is TGTGCCAGCAGCTTAGCGACAGGGAATCAGCCCCAGCATTTT. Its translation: CASSLATGNQPQHF.

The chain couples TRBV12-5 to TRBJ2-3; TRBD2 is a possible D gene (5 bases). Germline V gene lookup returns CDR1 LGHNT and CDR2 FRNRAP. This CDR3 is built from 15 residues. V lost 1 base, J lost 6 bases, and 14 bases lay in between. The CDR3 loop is CASGLGLRDFDTQYF. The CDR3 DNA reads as TGTGCTAGTGGTTTGGGATTGAGGGATTTTGATACGCAGTATTTT.

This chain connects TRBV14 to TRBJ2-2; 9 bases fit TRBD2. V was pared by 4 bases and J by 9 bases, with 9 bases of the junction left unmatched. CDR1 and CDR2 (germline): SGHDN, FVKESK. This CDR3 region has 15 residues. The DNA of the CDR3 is TGTGCCAGCAGCCCCCCGGGACTAGCTAGCCGGGAGCTGTTTTTT. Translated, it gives CASSPPGLASRELFF.

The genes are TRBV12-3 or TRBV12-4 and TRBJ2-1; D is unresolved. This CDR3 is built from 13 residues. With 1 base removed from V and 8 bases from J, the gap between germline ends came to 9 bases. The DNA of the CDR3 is TGTGCCAGCAGTTTAGTAAGCGAGGATGAGCAGTTCTTC. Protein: CASSLVSEDEQFF.

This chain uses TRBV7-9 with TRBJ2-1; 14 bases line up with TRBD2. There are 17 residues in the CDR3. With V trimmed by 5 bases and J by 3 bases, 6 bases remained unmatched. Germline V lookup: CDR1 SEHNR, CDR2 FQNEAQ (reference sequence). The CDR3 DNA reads TGTGCCAGCAGCCAAAGTGGACTAGCGGGGGGCTACAATGAGCAGTTCTTC. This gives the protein CASSQSGLAGGYNEQFF.

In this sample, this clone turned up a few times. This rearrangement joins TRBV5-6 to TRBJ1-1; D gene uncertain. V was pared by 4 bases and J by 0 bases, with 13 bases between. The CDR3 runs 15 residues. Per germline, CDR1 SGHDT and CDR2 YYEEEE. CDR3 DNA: TGTGCCAGCAGCGAAACGAGGGCTCTGAACACTGAAGCTTTCTTT. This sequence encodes CASSETRALNTEAFF.

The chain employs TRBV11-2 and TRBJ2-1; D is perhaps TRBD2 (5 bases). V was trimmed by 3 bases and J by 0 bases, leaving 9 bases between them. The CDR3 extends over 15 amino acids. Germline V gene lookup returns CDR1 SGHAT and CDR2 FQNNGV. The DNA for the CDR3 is TGTGCCAGCAGCTTGTATGAGGGCTCCTACAATGAGCAGTTCTTC. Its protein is CASSLYEGSYNEQFF.

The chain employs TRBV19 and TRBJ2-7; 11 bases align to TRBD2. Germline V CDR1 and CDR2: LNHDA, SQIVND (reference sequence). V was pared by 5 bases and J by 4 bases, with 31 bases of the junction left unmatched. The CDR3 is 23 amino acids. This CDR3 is CASSPRRLAGLALYHHTLYEQYF. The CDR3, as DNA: TGTGCCAGTAGTCCCCGACGACTAGCGGGGTTAGCTCTCTACCATCATACCTTGTACGAGCAGTACTTC.

The CDR3 nucleotides are TGTGCCAGCAGTGAGGTAGTCCCCGGGTTTATTGGCTACACCTTC. This sequence encodes CASSEVVPGFIGYTF. This chain uses TRBV6-1 with TRBJ1-2, with unresolved D. V lost 3 bases, J lost 7 bases, and 18 bases lay in between. Per the germline V gene, CDR1 is MNHNS and CDR2 is SASEGT. CDR3 size: 15 residues.

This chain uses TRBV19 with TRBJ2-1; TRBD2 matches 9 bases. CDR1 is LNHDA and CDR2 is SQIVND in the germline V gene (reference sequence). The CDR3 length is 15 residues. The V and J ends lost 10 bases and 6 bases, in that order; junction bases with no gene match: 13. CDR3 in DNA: TGTGCCACGCGAGGAGCGGGGGGTATCGGCAATGAGCAGTTCTTC. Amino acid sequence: CATRGAGGIGNEQFF.

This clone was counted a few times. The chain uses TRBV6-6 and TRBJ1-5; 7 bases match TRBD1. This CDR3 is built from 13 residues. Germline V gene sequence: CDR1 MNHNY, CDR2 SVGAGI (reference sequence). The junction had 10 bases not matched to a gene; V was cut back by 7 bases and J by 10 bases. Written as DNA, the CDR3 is TGTGCCAGCATCCAGGGGGAGGACGAACCCCAGCATTTT. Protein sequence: CASIQGEDEPQHF.

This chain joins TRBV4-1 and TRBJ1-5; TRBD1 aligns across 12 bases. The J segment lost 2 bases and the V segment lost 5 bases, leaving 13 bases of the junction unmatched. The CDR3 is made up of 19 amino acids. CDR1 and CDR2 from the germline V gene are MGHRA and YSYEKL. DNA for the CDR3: TGCGCCAGCAGCTTCTCCGGGACAGGGGGCCGCAGTGGCAATCAGCCCCAGCATTTT. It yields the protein CASSFSGTGGRSGNQPQHF.

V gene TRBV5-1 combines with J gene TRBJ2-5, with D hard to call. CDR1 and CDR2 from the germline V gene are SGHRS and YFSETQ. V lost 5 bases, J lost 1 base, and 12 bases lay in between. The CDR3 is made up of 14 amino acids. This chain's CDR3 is CASSFQAAQETQYF. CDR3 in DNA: TGCGCCAGCAGTTTCCAGGCAGCCCAAGAGACCCAGTACTTC.

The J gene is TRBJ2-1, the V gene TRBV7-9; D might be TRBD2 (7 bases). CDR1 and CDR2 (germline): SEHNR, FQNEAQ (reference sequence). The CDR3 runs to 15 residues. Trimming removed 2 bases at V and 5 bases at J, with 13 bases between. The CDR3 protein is CASSLRRGPNNEQFF. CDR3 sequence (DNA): TGTGCCAGCAGCTTAAGGCGGGGGCCCAACAATGAGCAGTTCTTC.

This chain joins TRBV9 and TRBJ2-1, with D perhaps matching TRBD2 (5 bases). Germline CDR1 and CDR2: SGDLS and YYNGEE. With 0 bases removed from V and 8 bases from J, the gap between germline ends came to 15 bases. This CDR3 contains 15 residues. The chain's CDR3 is CASSVETLALHEQFF. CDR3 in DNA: TGTGCCAGCAGCGTAGAGACCCTAGCCCTCCATGAGCAGTTCTTC.

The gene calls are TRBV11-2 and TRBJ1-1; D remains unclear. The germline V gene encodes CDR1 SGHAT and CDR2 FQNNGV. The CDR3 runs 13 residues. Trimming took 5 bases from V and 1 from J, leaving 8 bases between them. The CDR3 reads CASSPTRNTEAFF. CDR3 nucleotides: TGTGCCAGCAGCCCAACAAGGAACACTGAAGCTTTCTTT.

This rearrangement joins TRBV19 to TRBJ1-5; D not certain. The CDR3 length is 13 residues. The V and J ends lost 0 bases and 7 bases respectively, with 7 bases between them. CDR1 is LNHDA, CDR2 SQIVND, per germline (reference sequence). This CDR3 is CASSIDGRQPQHF. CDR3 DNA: TGTGCCAGTAGTATAGACGGGAGGCAGCCCCAGCATTTT.

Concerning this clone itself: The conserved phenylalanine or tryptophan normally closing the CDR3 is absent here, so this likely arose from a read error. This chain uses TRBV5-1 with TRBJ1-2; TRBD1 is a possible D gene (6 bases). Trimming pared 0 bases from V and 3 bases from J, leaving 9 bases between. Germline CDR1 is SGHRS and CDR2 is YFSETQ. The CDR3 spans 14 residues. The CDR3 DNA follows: TGCGCCAGCAGCTTGGGGACAGATGACTATGGCTACACCCTC. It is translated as CASSLGTDDYGYTL.

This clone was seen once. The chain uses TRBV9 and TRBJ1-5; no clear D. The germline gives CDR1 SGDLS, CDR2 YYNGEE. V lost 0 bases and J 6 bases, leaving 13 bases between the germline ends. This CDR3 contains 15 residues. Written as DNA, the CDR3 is TGTGCCAGCAGCGTAGGCGGGGTCGGAGGTCAGCCCCAGCATTTT. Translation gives CASSVGGVGGQPQHF.

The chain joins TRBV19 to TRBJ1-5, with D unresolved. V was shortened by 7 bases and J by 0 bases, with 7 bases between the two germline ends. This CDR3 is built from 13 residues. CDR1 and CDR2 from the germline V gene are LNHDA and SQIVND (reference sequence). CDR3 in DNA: TGTGCCAGTACGGAGTATAGCAATCAGCCCCAGCATTTT. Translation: CASTEYSNQPQHF.

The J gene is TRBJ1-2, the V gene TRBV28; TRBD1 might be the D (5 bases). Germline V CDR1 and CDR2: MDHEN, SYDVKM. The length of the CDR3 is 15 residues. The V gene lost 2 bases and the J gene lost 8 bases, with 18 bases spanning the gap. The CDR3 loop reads CASSLGGQGGGGYTF. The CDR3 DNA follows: TGTGCCAGCAGTTTAGGGGGTCAGGGTGGAGGCGGCTACACCTTC.

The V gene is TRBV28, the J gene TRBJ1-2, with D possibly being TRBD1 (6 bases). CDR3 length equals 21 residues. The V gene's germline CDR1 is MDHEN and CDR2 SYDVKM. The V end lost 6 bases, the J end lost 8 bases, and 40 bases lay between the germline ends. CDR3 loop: CASRPPSGQTPLEISGGGYTF. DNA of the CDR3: TGTGCCAGCAGACCCCCCTCAGGACAGACACCACTTGAAATCTCGGGCGGGGGCTACACCTTC.

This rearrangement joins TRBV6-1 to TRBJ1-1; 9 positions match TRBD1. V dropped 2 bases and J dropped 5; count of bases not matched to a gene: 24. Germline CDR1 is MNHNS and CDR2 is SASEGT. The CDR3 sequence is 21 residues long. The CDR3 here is CASSERGFSVPNRGRGTEAFF. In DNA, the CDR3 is TGTGCCAGCAGTGAAAGAGGGTTCTCAGTCCCCAACAGGGGGCGAGGAACTGAAGCTTTCTTT.

The DNA for the CDR3 is TGTGCCTGGAAAGATCCGGGACAGGGTCCAGCCTCTAACTATGGCTACACCTTC. Its protein product is CAWKDPGQGPASNYGYTF. The chain couples TRBV30 to TRBJ1-2; 9 bases line up with TRBD1. Germline CDR1 is GTSNPN and CDR2 is SVGIG (reference sequence). With 4 bases clipped from V and 0 bases from J, the junction kept 15 bases outside the gene matches. CDR3 length equals 18 residues.

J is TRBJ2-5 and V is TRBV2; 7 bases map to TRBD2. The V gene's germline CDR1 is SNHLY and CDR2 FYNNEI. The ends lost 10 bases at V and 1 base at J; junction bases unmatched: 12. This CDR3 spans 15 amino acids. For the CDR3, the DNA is TGTGCCACCTCCATGGTGGGGGGGACCCAAGAGACCCAGTACTTC. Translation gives CATSMVGGTQETQYF.

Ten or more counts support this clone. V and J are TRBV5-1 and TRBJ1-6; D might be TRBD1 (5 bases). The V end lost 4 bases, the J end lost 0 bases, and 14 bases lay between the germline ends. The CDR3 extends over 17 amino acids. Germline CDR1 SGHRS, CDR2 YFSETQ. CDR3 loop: CASSRQQVSSYNSPLHF. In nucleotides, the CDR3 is TGCGCCAGCAGCCGCCAACAGGTCAGCTCCTATAATTCACCCCTCCACTTT.

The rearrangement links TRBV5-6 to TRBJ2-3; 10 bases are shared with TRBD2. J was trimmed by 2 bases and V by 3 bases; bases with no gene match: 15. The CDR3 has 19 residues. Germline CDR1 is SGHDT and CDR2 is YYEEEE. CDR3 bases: TGTGCCAGCAGCTCCGCAATCCTAAAGCGGGGGGGCCTCACAGATACGCAGTATTTT. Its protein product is CASSSAILKRGGLTDTQYF.

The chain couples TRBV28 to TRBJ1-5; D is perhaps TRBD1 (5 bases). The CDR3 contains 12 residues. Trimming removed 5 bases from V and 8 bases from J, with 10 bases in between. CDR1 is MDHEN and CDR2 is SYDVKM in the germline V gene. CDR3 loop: CASSGGGEPQHF. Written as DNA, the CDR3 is TGTGCCAGCAGTGGGGGGGGTGAGCCCCAGCATTTT.

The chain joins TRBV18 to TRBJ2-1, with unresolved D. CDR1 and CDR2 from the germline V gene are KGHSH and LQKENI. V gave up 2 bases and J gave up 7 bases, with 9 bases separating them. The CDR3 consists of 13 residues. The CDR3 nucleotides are TGTGCCAGCTCACCAGGGCCAGTAAATGAGCAGTTCTTC. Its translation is CASSPGPVNEQFF.

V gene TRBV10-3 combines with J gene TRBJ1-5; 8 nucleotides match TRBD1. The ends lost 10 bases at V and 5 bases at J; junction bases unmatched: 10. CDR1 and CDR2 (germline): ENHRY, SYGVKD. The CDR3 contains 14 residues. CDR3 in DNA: TGTGCCACTGGACAGGGTGGGGTGCATCAGCCCCAGCATTTT. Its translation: CATGQGGVHQPQHF.

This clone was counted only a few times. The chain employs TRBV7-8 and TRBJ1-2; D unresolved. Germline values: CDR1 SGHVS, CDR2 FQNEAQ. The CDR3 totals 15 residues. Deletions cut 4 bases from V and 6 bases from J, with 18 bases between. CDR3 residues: CASSSHRFPSDGYTF. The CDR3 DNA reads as TGTGCCAGCAGCTCACATCGTTTCCCCTCAGATGGCTACACCTTC.

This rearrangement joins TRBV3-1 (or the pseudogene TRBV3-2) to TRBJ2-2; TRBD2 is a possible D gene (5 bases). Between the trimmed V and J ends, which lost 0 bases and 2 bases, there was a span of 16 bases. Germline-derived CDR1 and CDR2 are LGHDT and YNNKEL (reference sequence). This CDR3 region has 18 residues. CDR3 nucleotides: TGTGCCAGCAGCCAAGATTTGTGGAGGCAGGCCAACACCGGGGAGCTGTTTTTT. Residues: CASSQDLWRQANTGELFF.